Reported below is one T cell receptor (beta chain). TCRdb keeps only in-frame clones here, not all; method: immunoSEQ multiplex PCR. The sample holds approximately 600,000 clones, approximately 96% seen once. This sample is drawn from a study of shared clonotypes between healthy human individuals. The naive CD8 fraction comprised CD45RO-negative cells positively selected for CCR7 and excluded terminally differentiated effector memory CD45RA+ cells. The receptor comes from a woman aged 25 to 39 in good health. The sequencing input was naive CD8+ T cells sorted from blood.

The CDR3 sequence: CARNLNSGLSSYNEQFF. In DNA, the CDR3 is TGCGCCAGGAATCTTAATTCAGGGCTTAGCTCCTACAATGAGCAGTTCTTC. The chain couples TRBV5-1 to TRBJ2-1, with a weak D call TRBD1 (5 bases). V was cut by 8 bases and J by 0 bases, with 21 bases left in between. Germline V lookup: CDR1 SGHRS, CDR2 YFSETQ. This CDR3 is 17 amino acids long.